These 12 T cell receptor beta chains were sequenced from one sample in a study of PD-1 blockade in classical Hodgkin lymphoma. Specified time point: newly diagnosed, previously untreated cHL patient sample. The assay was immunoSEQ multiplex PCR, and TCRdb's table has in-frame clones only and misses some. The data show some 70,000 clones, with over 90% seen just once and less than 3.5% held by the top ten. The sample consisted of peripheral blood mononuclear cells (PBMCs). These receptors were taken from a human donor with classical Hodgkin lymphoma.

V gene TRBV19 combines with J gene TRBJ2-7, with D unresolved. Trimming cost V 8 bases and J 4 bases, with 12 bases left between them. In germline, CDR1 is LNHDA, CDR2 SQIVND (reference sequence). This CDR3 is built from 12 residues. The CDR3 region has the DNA TGTGCCAGTGAGTCTAATAGGTACGAGCAGTACTTC. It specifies CASESNRYEQYF.

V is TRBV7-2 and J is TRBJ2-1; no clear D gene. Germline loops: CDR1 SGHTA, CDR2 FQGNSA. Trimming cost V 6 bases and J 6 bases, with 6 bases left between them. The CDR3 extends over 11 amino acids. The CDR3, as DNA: TGTGCCAGCAGACGCACCAATGAGCAGTTCTTC. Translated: CASRRTNEQFF.

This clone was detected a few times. CDR3 region: CASSVDGQPNYGYTF. In nucleotides, the CDR3 is TGTGCCAGCAGCGTAGATGGACAGCCTAACTATGGCTACACCTTC. This chain joins TRBV9 and TRBJ1-2; a weak D match, TRBD1 (6 bases). Germline CDR1 reads SGDLS; CDR2 reads YYNGEE. Trimming pared 0 bases from V and 0 bases from J, leaving 9 bases between. The CDR3 extends over 15 amino acids.

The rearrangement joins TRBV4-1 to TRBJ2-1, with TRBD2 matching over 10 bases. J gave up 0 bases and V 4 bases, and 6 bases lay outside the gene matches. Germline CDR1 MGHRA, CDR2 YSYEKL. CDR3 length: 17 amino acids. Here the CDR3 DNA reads TGCGCCAGCAGCCGCCTACTAGCGGGGTCCTCCTACAATGAGCAGTTCTTC. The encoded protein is CASSRLLAGSSYNEQFF.

For the CDR3, the DNA is TGTGCCAGCAGTTTCACGGGGTCTGGGGCCAACGTCCTGACTTTC. This sequence encodes CASSFTGSGANVLTF. The chain recombines TRBV28 with TRBJ2-6; maybe TRBD2 (5 bases). Deletions cut 3 bases from V and 1 base from J, with 7 bases between. Germline CDR1 reads MDHEN; CDR2 reads SYDVKM. This CDR3 is 15 amino acids long.

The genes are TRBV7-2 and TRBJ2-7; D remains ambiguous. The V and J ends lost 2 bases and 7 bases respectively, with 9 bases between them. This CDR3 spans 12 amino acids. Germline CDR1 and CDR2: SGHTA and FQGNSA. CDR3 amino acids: CASSLSPTEQYF. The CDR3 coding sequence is TGTGCCAGCAGCTTATCCCCTACAGAGCAGTACTTC.

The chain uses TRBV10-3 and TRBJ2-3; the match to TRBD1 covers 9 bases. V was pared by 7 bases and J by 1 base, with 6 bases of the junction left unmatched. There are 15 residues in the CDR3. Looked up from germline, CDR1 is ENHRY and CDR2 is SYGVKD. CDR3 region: CAIKGQGTGTDTQYF. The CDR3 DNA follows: TGTGCCATCAAAGGACAGGGGACCGGCACAGATACGCAGTATTTT.

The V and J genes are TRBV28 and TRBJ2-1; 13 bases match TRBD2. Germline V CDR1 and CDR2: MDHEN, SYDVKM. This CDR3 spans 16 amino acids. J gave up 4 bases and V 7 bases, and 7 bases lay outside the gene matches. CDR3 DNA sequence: TGTGCCAGCAACTCCATGGGACTAGCGGGATACAATGAGCAGTTCTTC. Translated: CASNSMGLAGYNEQFF.

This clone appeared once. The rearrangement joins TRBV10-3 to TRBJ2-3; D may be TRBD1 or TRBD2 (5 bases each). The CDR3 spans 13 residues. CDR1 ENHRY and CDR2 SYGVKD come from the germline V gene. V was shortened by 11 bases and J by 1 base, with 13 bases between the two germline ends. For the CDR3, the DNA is TGTGCCGTCCGGGGCAGTGGCACAGATACGCAGTATTTT. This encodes CAVRGSGTDTQYF.

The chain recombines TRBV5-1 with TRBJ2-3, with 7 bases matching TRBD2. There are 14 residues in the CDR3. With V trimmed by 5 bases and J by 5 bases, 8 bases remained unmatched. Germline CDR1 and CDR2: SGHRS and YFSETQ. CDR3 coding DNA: TGCGCCAGCAGTTTCGGGAGGACCAGAGATACGCAGTATTTT. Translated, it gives CASSFGRTRDTQYF.

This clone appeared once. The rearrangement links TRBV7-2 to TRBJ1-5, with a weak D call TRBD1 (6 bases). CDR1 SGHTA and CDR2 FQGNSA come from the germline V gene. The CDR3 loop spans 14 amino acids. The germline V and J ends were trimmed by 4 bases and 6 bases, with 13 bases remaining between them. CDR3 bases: TGTGCCAGCAGCTACAACAGGGTGGGTCAGCCCCAGCATTTT. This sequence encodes CASSYNRVGQPQHF.

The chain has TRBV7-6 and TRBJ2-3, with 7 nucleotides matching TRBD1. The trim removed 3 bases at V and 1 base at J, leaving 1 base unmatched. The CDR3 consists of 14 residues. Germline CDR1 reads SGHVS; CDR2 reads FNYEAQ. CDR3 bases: TGTGCCAGCAGCTTGGGACAGCGCACAGATACGCAGTATTTT. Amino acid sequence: CASSLGQRTDTQYF.